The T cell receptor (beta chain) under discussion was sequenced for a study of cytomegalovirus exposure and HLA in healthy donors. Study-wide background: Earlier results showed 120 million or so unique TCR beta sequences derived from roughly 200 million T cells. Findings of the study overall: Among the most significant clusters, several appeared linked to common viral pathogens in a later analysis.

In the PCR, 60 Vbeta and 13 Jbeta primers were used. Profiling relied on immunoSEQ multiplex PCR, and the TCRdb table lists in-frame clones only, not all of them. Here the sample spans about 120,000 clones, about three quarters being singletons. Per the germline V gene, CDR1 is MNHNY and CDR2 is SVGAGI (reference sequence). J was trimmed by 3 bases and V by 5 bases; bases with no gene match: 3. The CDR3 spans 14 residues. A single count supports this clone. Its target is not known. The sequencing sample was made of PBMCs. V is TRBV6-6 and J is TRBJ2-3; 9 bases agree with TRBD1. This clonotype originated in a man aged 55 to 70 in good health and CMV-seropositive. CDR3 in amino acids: CASSPQGATDTQYF. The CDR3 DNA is TGTGCCAGCAGTCCACAGGGGGCGACAGATACGCAGTATTTT.